The 14 T cell receptor beta chains below all came from one sample that was sequenced in a study of CD8+ T cells in alopecia areata. Reverse transcription of extracted RNA yielded cDNA, which provided the sequencing template. Generated by immunoSEQ multiplex PCR, the TCRdb table keeps only in-frame clones and is missing some. The sample consists of fewer than 200,000 clones, around 60% of them appearing once. Sequenced material: CD4+ T cells sorted from blood, taken at week 0. Receptor source: a human donor with alopecia areata.

The CDR3 sequence: CASRPPGQQTGELFF. In nucleotides, the CDR3 is TGTGCCAGCAGGCCTCCGGGACAGCAGACCGGGGAGCTGTTTTTT. The J gene is TRBJ2-2, the V gene TRBV11-2; 7 bases align to TRBD1. Trimming cost V 6 bases and J 5 bases; bases outside gene matches: 9. Germline CDR1 and CDR2: SGHAT and FQNNGV. The CDR3 consists of 15 residues. The variable domain in full, completed from reference TRBV11-2 and TRBJ2-2, reads EAGVAQSPRYKIIEKRQSVAFWCNPISGHATLYWYQQILGQGPKLLIQFQNNGVVDDSQLPKDRFSAERLKGVDSTLKIQPAKLEDSAVYLCASRPPGQQTGELFFGEGSRLTVL.

This clone was observed at least ten times. The genes are TRBV6-5 and TRBJ2-7; D possibly corresponds to TRBD1 (6 bases). V was cut by 5 bases and J by 1 base, with 15 bases left in between. The CDR3 loop spans 15 amino acids. Germline V gene sequence: CDR1 MNHEY, CDR2 SVGAGI. CDR3: CASSTAGTPSYEQYF. The CDR3 DNA reads TGTGCCAGCAGTACAGCCGGGACACCGTCCTACGAGCAGTACTTC.

This clone was detected a few times. This sample includes further DNA sequences coding for the same CDR3. This chain uses TRBV29-1 with TRBJ2-2, with D possibly being TRBD1 (5 bases). The CDR3 spans 12 residues. Germline V gives CDR1 SQVTM, CDR2 ANQGSEA. V gave up 2 bases and J gave up 6 bases, with 7 bases separating them. CDR3 protein: CSVEPRAGELFF. DNA for the CDR3: TGCAGCGTTGAACCCAGGGCCGGGGAGCTGTTTTTT.

This clone was counted between two and nine times. The chain combines TRBV29-1 with TRBJ2-7; tentatively, D is TRBD1 (6 bases). V lost 4 bases and J 0 bases, leaving 16 bases between the germline ends. The CDR3 extends over 15 amino acids. Germline V gene lookup returns CDR1 SQVTM and CDR2 ANQGSEA. DNA for the CDR3: TGCAGCGTTGGAAACCCGGGACAAAGCTCCTACGAGCAGTACTTC. Protein sequence: CSVGNPGQSSYEQYF.

V usage is TRBV2 and J usage is TRBJ1-1; D call uncertain. Trimming shortened V by 5 bases and J by 5 bases, and 6 bases separated the two germline ends. CDR3 length equals 11 residues. CDR1 SNHLY and CDR2 FYNNEI come from the germline V gene. DNA of the CDR3: TGTGCCAGCAGTCAGATTACTGAAGCTTTCTTT. Its translation: CASSQITEAFF. Variable domain in full (rest from reference TRBV2 and TRBJ1-1): EPEVTQTPSHQVTQMGQEVILRCVPISNHLYFYWYRQILGQKVEFLVSFYNNEISEKSEIFDDQFSVERPDGSNFTLKIRSTKLEDSAMYFCASSQITEAFFGQGTRLTVV.

The J gene is TRBJ1-6, the V gene TRBV6-1; the match to TRBD1 covers 10 bases. V was clipped by 1 base and J by 9 bases; unmatched bases: 3. The CDR3 loop spans 15 amino acids. The germline gives CDR1 MNHNS, CDR2 SASEGT. DNA for the CDR3: TGTGCCAGCAGTGAAGAAGGACAGGGGGGTTCACCCCTCCACTTT. Its protein product is CASSEEGQGGSPLHF.

This clone showed up just a few times. The V and J genes are TRBV29-1 and TRBJ2-5; D is ambiguous. Germline lookup yields CDR1 SQVTM and CDR2 ANQGSEA. The CDR3 is made up of 13 amino acids. With 5 bases removed from V and 5 bases from J, the gap between germline ends came to 15 bases. The CDR3 loop reads CSVYNGVGETQYF. The CDR3 nucleotides read TGCAGCGTTTATAATGGCGTCGGCGAGACCCAGTACTTC. The full variable domain, with the rest looked up from reference TRBV29-1 and TRBJ2-5, is SAVISQKPSRDICQRGTSLTIQCQVDSQVTMMFWYRQQPGQSLTLIATANQGSEATYESGFVIDKFPISRPNLTFSTLTVSNMSPEDSSIYLCSVYNGVGETQYFGPGTRLLVL.

The rearrangement joins TRBV5-6 to TRBJ1-1, with 12 bases that match TRBD1. Germline V gene sequence: CDR1 SGHDT, CDR2 YYEEEE. This CDR3 comprises 14 residues. After removal of 6 bases from V and 4 bases from J, the junction contained 4 bases not matched to a gene. CDR3 in amino acids: CASTRDRGLTEAFF. The CDR3, as DNA: TGTGCCAGCACCCGGGACAGGGGGCTCACTGAAGCTTTCTTT.

The chain has TRBV30 and TRBJ1-6; D not resolved. The germline V and J ends were trimmed by 2 bases and 7 bases, with 9 bases remaining between them. There are 13 residues in the CDR3. The germline V gene has CDR1 GTSNPN and CDR2 SVGIG (reference sequence). The CDR3 DNA follows: TGTGCCTGGAGTCGGCAGATAAATTCACCCCTCCACTTT. Translating gives CAWSRQINSPLHF.

The V gene is TRBV25-1, the J gene TRBJ2-3, with D uncertain. V was clipped by 6 bases and J by 2 bases, with 15 bases between them. CDR1 and CDR2 (germline): MGHDK, SYGVNS. The CDR3 has 15 amino acids. CDR3 sequence reads: CASREGFTLTDTQYF. The CDR3 DNA follows: TGTGCCAGCAGGGAAGGATTCACCCTCACAGATACGCAGTATTTT. The full variable domain, completed using reference TRBV25-1 and TRBJ2-3, is EADIYQTPRYLVIGTGKKITLECSQTMGHDKMYWYQQDPGMELHLIHYSYGVNSTEKGDLSSESTVSRIRTEHFPLTLESARPSHTSQYLCASREGFTLTDTQYFGPGTRLTVL.

The chain uses TRBV29-1 and TRBJ2-1; TRBD1 agrees at 7 bases. V lost 5 bases to trimming and J lost 5 bases; unmatched junction nucleotides: 3. This CDR3 spans 12 amino acids. CDR1 and CDR2 (germline): SQVTM, ANQGSEA. CDR3 bases: TGCAGCGTTTGGGACAGCAACAATGAGCAGTTCTTC. As protein: CSVWDSNNEQFF.

V usage is TRBV7-2 and J usage is TRBJ2-7; 7 nucleotides agree with TRBD2. The J segment lost 0 bases and the V segment lost 2 bases, leaving 4 bases of the junction unmatched. This CDR3 contains 15 residues. The germline V gene encodes CDR1 SGHTA and CDR2 FQGNSA. As DNA, the CDR3 is TGTGCCAGCAGCTTAACGGGGGGAAGCTCCTACGAGCAGTACTTC. Residues: CASSLTGGSSYEQYF. The entire variable domain, with the rest obtained from reference TRBV7-2 and TRBJ2-7, is as follows: GAGVSQSPSNKVTEKGKDVELRCDPISGHTALYWYRQSLGQGLEFLIYFQGNSAPDKSGLPSDRFSAERTGGSVSTLTIQRTQQEDSAVYLCASSLTGGSSYEQYFGPGTRLTVT.

This clone was seen only a few times. This chain uses TRBV4-3 with TRBJ2-2; no firm D call. Between the trimmed V and J ends, which lost 0 bases and 3 bases, there was a span of 8 bases. The germline gives CDR1 LGHNA, CDR2 YSLEER. The CDR3 is made up of 15 amino acids. The DNA for the CDR3 is TGCGCCAGCAGCCAAGATTCAGGTTACACCGGGGAGCTGTTTTTT. Residues: CASSQDSGYTGELFF.

A few counts support this clone. The chain recombines TRBV28 with TRBJ2-7; 8 bases fit TRBD2. The CDR3 spans 12 residues. With 3 bases clipped from V and 6 bases from J, the junction kept 1 base outside the gene matches. CDR1 MDHEN and CDR2 SYDVKM come from the germline V gene. This CDR3 reads CASSFREGEQYF. The CDR3 DNA follows: TGTGCCAGCAGTTTTCGGGAGGGCGAGCAGTACTTC. Complete variable domain (other parts from reference TRBV28 and TRBJ2-7): DVKVTQSSRYLVKRTGEKVFLECVQDMDHENMFWYRQDPGLGLRLIYFSYDVKMKEKGDIPEGYSVSREKKERFSLILESASTNQTSMYLCASSFREGEQYFGPGTRLTVT.